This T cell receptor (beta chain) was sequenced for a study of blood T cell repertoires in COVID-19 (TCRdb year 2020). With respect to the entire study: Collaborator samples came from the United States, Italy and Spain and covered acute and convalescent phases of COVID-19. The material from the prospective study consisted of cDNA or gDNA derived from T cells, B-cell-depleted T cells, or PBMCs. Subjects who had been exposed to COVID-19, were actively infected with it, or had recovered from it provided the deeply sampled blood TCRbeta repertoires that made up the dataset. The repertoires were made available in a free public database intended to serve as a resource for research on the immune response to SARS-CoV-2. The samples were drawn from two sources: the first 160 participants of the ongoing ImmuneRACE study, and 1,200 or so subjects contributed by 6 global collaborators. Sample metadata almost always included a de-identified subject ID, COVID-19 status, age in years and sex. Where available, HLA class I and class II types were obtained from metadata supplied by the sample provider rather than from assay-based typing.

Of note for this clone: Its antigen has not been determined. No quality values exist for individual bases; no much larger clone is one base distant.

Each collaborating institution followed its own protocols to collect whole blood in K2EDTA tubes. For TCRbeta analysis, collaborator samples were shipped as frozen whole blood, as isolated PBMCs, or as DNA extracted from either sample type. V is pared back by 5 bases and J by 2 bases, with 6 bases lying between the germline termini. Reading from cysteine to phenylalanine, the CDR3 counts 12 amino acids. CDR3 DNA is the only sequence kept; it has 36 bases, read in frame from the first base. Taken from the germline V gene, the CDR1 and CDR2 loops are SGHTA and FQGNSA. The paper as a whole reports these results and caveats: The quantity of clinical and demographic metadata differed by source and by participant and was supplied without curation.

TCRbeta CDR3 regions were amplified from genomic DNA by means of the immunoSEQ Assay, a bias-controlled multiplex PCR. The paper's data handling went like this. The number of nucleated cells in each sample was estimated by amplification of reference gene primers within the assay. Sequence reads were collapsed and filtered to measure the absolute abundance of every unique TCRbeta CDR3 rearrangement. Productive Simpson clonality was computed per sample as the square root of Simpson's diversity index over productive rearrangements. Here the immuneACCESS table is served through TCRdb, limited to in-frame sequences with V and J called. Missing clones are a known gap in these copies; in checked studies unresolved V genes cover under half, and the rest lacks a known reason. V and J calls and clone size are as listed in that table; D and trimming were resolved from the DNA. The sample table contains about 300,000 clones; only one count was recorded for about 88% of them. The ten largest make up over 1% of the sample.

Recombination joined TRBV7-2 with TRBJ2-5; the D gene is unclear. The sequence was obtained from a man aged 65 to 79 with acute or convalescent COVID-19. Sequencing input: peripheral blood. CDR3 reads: CASSILQETQYF. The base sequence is TGTGCCAGCAGCATCCTACAAGAGACCCAGTACTTC.